These 12 T cell receptor beta chains came from one sample sequenced in a study of blood T cell repertoires in COVID-19. This table comes from immunoSEQ multiplex PCR, and its TCRdb copy is limited to in-frame clones, with some not included. The data contain a few hundred thousand clones, about 91% of them singletons. Specimen: peripheral blood. The receptor set was obtained from a woman aged 40 to 55 who had recovered from COVID-19.

The CDR3 coding sequence is TGTGCCAGCAGCTTCGGGACAGTTAATCAGCCCCAGCATTTT. Protein product: CASSFGTVNQPQHF. V is TRBV5-5 and J is TRBJ1-5, with TRBD1 matching 7 bases. The CDR3 loop spans 14 amino acids. In germline, CDR1 is SGHKS, CDR2 YYEKEE (reference sequence). The ends lost 2 bases at V and 4 bases at J; junction bases unmatched: 3.

The gene calls are TRBV6-5 and TRBJ2-7; TRBD1 might be the D (6 bases). Trimming removed 7 bases at V and 2 bases at J, with 15 bases between. CDR1 is MNHEY and CDR2 is SVGAGI in the germline V gene. This CDR3 is built from 14 residues. CDR3 bases: TGTGCCAGCATCTCCGGGACACCGCCCTACGAGCAGTACTTC. This codes for CASISGTPPYEQYF.

The chain couples TRBV3-1 (or the pseudogene TRBV3-2) to TRBJ2-7, with D perhaps TRBD1 (5 bases). Trimming took 1 base from V and 0 from J, leaving 7 bases between them. In germline, CDR1 is LGHDT, CDR2 YNNKEL (reference sequence). The CDR3 is 14 residues long. The chain's CDR3 is CASSQGDSSYEQYF. The CDR3, as DNA: TGTGCCAGCAGCCAAGGAGACAGCTCCTACGAGCAGTACTTC.

This clone appeared once. The genes are TRBV27 and TRBJ2-7; 8 nucleotides agree with TRBD1. This CDR3 is 13 amino acids long. V was pared by 5 bases and J by 3 bases, with 3 bases of the junction left unmatched. Germline lookup yields CDR1 MNHEY and CDR2 SMNVEV (reference sequence). CDR3 loop: CASSLGTGYEQYV. CDR3 bases: TGTGCCAGCAGTCTCGGGACAGGCTACGAGCAGTACGTC.

V and J are TRBV13 and TRBJ2-7; D unresolved. The CDR3 extends over 12 amino acids. Deletions cut 4 bases from V and 6 bases from J, with 10 bases between. CDR1 is PRHDT and CDR2 is FYEKMQ in the germline V gene (reference sequence). The CDR3 DNA follows: TGTGCCAGCAGCTCTAGTATGGGCGAGCAGTACGTC. Translating it yields CASSSSMGEQYV.

The chain's CDR3 is CASSQAEPSYNEQFF. CDR3 bases: TGTGCCAGCAGTCAAGCGGAACCATCCTACAATGAGCAGTTCTTC. The V call is TRBV6-2 or TRBV6-3, the J call TRBJ2-1; maybe TRBD2 (5 bases). Germline V CDR1 and CDR2: MNHEY, SVGEGT. Trimming took off 5 bases at V and 1 base at J, with 12 bases between the two ends. This CDR3 contains 15 residues.

This clone is a singleton in its sample. V gene TRBV5-4 combines with J gene TRBJ1-3, with TRBD1 as a possible D gene (5 bases). V lost 4 bases, J lost 1 base, and 12 bases lay in between. The CDR3 is 15 amino acids. From germline, CDR1 is SGHNT and CDR2 YYREEE (reference sequence). CDR3 nucleotides: TGTGCCAGCAGCATGCAGGGATTGTCTGGAAACACCATATATTTT. This codes for CASSMQGLSGNTIYF.

This chain links TRBV19 with TRBJ2-7, with 10 bases fitting TRBD1. The germline V gene has CDR1 LNHDA and CDR2 SQIVND (reference sequence). With 1 base clipped from V and 4 bases from J, the junction kept 7 bases outside the gene matches. This CDR3 region has 16 residues. This chain's CDR3 is CASSIGAGTGAYEQYF. Here the CDR3 DNA reads TGTGCCAGTAGTATAGGGGCCGGGACAGGGGCTTACGAGCAGTACTTC. Complete variable domain (other parts from reference TRBV19 and TRBJ2-7): DGGITQSPKYLFRKEGQNVTLSCEQNLNHDAMYWYRQDPGQGLRLIYYSQIVNDFQKGDIAEGYSVSREKKESFPLTVTSAQKNPTAFYLCASSIGAGTGAYEQYFGPGTRLTVT.

The rearrangement links TRBV7-3 to TRBJ2-6; the match to TRBD1 covers 8 bases. The CDR3 has 17 residues. Germline V gene data show CDR1 as SGHTA and CDR2 as FQGTGA. Unmatched junction bases numbered 9, after V lost 5 bases and J lost 3 bases. CDR3: CASSPGGAGSGANVLTF. The CDR3 DNA sequence: TGTGCCAGCAGCCCAGGGGGCGCAGGAAGTGGGGCCAACGTCCTGACTTTC.

V gene TRBV4-1 combines with J gene TRBJ2-2; 8 bases match TRBD1. This CDR3 region has 17 residues. Trimming removed 5 bases from V and 0 bases from J; junction bases left unmatched: 8. In germline, CDR1 is MGHRA, CDR2 YSYEKL. CDR3 bases: TGCGCCAGCAGCAGGATGACGGACAGGGCGAACACCGGGGAGCTGTTTTTT. Translating gives CASSRMTDRANTGELFF.

The CDR3 region has the DNA TGTGCCAGCAGTTCTCACACTAGCGGGAGCCCCTACAATGAGCAGTTCTTC. As protein: CASSSHTSGSPYNEQFF. V usage is TRBV27 and J usage is TRBJ2-1; 11 nucleotides agree with TRBD2. The V segment lost 4 bases and the J segment 2 bases; nucleotides outside the gene matches: 7. Germline V gives CDR1 MNHEY, CDR2 SMNVEV (reference sequence). The CDR3 length is 17 residues.

The CDR3 nucleotides read TGCGCCAGCAGCCCGGTTTGGGCCAGGGGCGCCCACGAGCAGTACGTC. Residues: CASSPVWARGAHEQYV. V and J are TRBV4-1 and TRBJ2-7; possibly TRBD1 for D (6 bases). Germline values: CDR1 MGHRA, CDR2 YSYEKL. The CDR3 contains 16 residues. With 4 bases removed from V and 5 bases from J, the gap between germline ends came to 21 bases.